The 32 T cell receptor beta chains presented below share a single source sample, sequenced in a study of OX40 agonist ivuxolimab in advanced cancers. Profiling relied on immunoSEQ multiplex PCR, and the TCRdb table lists in-frame clones only, not all of them. This table has about 66,000 clones, about nine tenths appearing once. This sample comprised CD4+ or CD8+ T cells sorted from blood, obtained in a trial of the OX40 agonist ivuxolimab. The receptor source for this set is an adult with an advanced solid tumor such as melanoma, head and neck, liver or kidney cancer.

The CDR3 region is CASSDSNYYGYTF. In DNA form, the CDR3 reads TGTGCCAGCAGCGACTCGAATTACTATGGCTACACCTTC. The chain joins TRBV11-3 to TRBJ1-2, with no clear D. The V end was cut by 5 bases, the J end by 3 bases, with 10 bases between. Germline lookup yields CDR1 SGHNT and CDR2 YENEEA. The CDR3 has 13 residues.

This sequence joins TRBV6-1 and TRBJ1-4, with 7 nucleotides matching TRBD1. CDR3 length equals 15 residues. The trim removed 2 bases at V and 7 bases at J, leaving 7 bases unmatched. Germline CDR1 reads MNHNS; CDR2 reads SASEGT. For the CDR3, the DNA is TGTGCCAGCAGTGAACCAGGGGGTTGGAGTGAAAAACTGTTTTTT. Translation: CASSEPGGWSEKLFF.

The chain is built from TRBV5-6 and TRBJ2-5; D might be TRBD1 (5 bases). The germline V gene has CDR1 SGHDT and CDR2 YYEEEE. Trimming took 0 bases from V and 5 from J, leaving 17 bases between them. The CDR3 spans 16 residues. The CDR3 DNA follows: TGTGCCAGCAGCTTGGGCTTTGGCCAGGGTGAGGAGACCCAGTACTTC. Translation: CASSLGFGQGEETQYF.

The chain links TRBV6-1 to TRBJ2-5; weak D call: TRBD1 (6 bases). The length of the CDR3 is 14 residues. Trimming removed 2 bases at V and 4 bases at J, with 11 bases between. The germline V gene encodes CDR1 MNHNS and CDR2 SASEGT. The CDR3 loop is CASSETRGRETQYF. CDR3 sequence (DNA): TGTGCCAGCAGTGAAACCAGGGGACGAGAGACCCAGTACTTC.

The V and J genes are TRBV4-1 and TRBJ2-2; D ambiguous. V lost 1 base to trimming and J lost 1 base, with 13 bases between them. Germline-derived CDR1 and CDR2 are MGHRA and YSYEKL. The CDR3 is 17 residues long. The CDR3 reads CASSQGVLGLNTGELFF. The CDR3 DNA reads TGCGCCAGCAGCCAAGGCGTGCTAGGGTTGAACACCGGGGAGCTGTTTTTT.

The chain couples TRBV7-2 to TRBJ2-3, with 10 bases aligning to TRBD2. With 1 base clipped from V and 3 bases from J, the junction kept 4 bases outside the gene matches. The CDR3 covers 16 residues. In germline, CDR1 is SGHTA, CDR2 FQGNSA. Written as DNA, the CDR3 is TGTGCCAGCAGCTTAGGAGCGGGAGGGCAGACAGATACGCAGTATTTT. Translated: CASSLGAGGQTDTQYF. The full variable domain, with the rest looked up from reference TRBV7-2 and TRBJ2-3, is GAGVSQSPSNKVTEKGKDVELRCDPISGHTALYWYRQSLGQGLEFLIYFQGNSAPDKSGLPSDRFSAERTGGSVSTLTIQRTQQEDSAVYLCASSLGAGGQTDTQYFGPGTRLTVL.

V and J are TRBV4-1 and TRBJ2-4, with 7 bases identical to TRBD2. Trimming took 3 bases from V and 2 from J; bases not matched to a gene: 4. In germline, CDR1 is MGHRA, CDR2 YSYEKL. There are 15 residues in the CDR3. The chain's CDR3 is CASSQPGGSKNIQYF. In DNA, the CDR3 is TGCGCCAGCAGCCAGCCGGGAGGATCCAAAAACATTCAGTACTTC.

J is TRBJ2-3 and V is TRBV18; 8 bases map to TRBD2. The CDR3 is 18 residues long. Per the germline V gene, CDR1 is KGHSH and CDR2 is LQKENI. Unmatched junction bases numbered 10, after V lost 1 base and J lost 1 base. The chain's CDR3 is CASSPQAGAGLGTDTQYF. The CDR3 DNA sequence: TGTGCCAGCTCACCACAAGCGGGAGCAGGATTAGGCACAGATACGCAGTATTTT. The whole variable domain, remainder taken from reference TRBV18 and TRBJ2-3, is NAGVMQNPRHLVRRRGQEARLRCSPMKGHSHVYWYRQLPEEGLKFMVYLQKENIIDESGMPKERFSAEFPKEGPSILRIQQVVRGDSAAYFCASSPQAGAGLGTDTQYFGPGTRLTVL.

This chain links TRBV7-3 with TRBJ2-1, with 8 bases fitting TRBD2. Per germline, CDR1 SGHTA and CDR2 FQGTGA. The V gene end was trimmed by 2 bases and the J gene end by 9 bases; junction bases not matched to a gene: 12. This CDR3 region has 16 residues. The DNA for the CDR3 is TGTGCCAGCAGCTTATTCACGGGACTAGAAACGAGTGAGCAGTTCTTC. This sequence encodes CASSLFTGLETSEQFF.

CDR3 coding DNA: TGTGCCAGCACTATCGACAGGGGCCGGGATGGCTACACCTTC. Translated, it gives CASTIDRGRDGYTF. The chain uses TRBV6-1 and TRBJ1-2, with 8 positions matching TRBD1. This CDR3 spans 14 amino acids. The germline V gene has CDR1 MNHNS and CDR2 SASEGT. Trimming at V came to 7 bases and at J to 6 bases, leaving 10 bases not matched to a gene.

The chain has TRBV7-2 and TRBJ2-3; D may correspond to TRBD1 or TRBD2 (5 bases each). Deletions cut 2 bases from V and 2 bases from J, with 17 bases between. The CDR3 contains 17 residues. Germline CDR1 and CDR2: SGHTA and FQGNSA. The CDR3 nucleotides are TGTGCCAGCAGCTTAAGGTTAGCGACTGGGGCCACAGATACGCAGTATTTT. This encodes CASSLRLATGATDTQYF.

The chain carries TRBV9 and TRBJ2-1, with 10 bases that match TRBD1. Germline CDR1 SGDLS, CDR2 YYNGEE. Unmatched junction bases numbered 4, after V lost 4 bases and J lost 3 bases. The CDR3 runs to 15 residues. The CDR3 reads CASSLDRGVYNEQFF. Here the CDR3 DNA reads TGTGCCAGCAGCCTGGACAGGGGGGTCTACAATGAGCAGTTCTTC. Full variable domain (missing parts from reference TRBV9 and TRBJ2-1): DSGVTQTPKHLITATGQRVTLRCSPRSGDLSVYWYQQSLDQGLQFLIQYYNGEERAKGNILERFSAQQFPDLHSELNLSSLELGDSALYFCASSLDRGVYNEQFFGPGTRLTVL.

The J gene is TRBJ2-2, the V gene TRBV5-4; 12 positions match TRBD1. The length of the CDR3 is 15 residues. Germline CDR1 reads SGHNT; CDR2 reads YYREEE (reference sequence). V was pared by 4 bases and J by 5 bases, with 3 bases of the junction left unmatched. In nucleotides, the CDR3 is TGTGCCAGCAGCGGGGGACAGGGGGCTACCGGGGAGCTGTTTTTT. Its protein is CASSGGQGATGELFF.

This rearrangement joins TRBV4-3 to TRBJ1-2; 8 bases are a match to TRBD1. The CDR3 spans 13 residues. The V segment lost 0 bases and the J segment 7 bases; nucleotides outside the gene matches: 1. CDR1 is LGHNA, CDR2 YSLEER, per germline. The CDR3 nucleotides read TGCGCCAGCAGCCAAGAAACAGGGGGTGGCTACACCTTC. Translation: CASSQETGGGYTF.

The V call is TRBV14, the J call TRBJ1-1, with 9 bases aligning to TRBD1. Germline V gene data show CDR1 as SGHDN and CDR2 as FVKESK. The J segment lost 3 bases and the V segment lost 2 bases, leaving 7 bases of the junction unmatched. This CDR3 is 16 amino acids long. The DNA for the CDR3 is TGTGCCAGCAGCCAAATACAGGGGGCGCGGGACACTGAAGCTTTCTTT. Its translation: CASSQIQGARDTEAFF.

The V and J genes are TRBV7-3 and TRBJ2-1; perhaps TRBD2 as D (5 bases). Germline V gene sequence: CDR1 SGHTA, CDR2 FQGTGA. This CDR3 contains 16 residues. The V end lost 1 base, the J end lost 0 bases, and 10 bases lay between the germline ends. CDR3 in amino acids: CASSLNYGGSYNEQFF. Written as DNA, the CDR3 is TGTGCCAGCAGCTTAAATTACGGAGGCTCCTACAATGAGCAGTTCTTC.

The V gene is TRBV6-5, the J gene TRBJ2-3; no definite D call. CDR1 is MNHEY, CDR2 SVGAGI, per germline. Trimming cost V 2 bases and J 0 bases, with 9 bases left between them. The CDR3 runs 15 residues. CDR3 region: CASSYGGASTDTQYF. The CDR3 nucleotides are TGTGCCAGCAGTTACGGCGGAGCTAGCACAGATACGCAGTATTTT.

The CDR3, as DNA: TGTGCCAGCAGCCCAGCTTCCCGGTCCTACGAGCAGTACTTC. It encodes CASSPASRSYEQYF. V gene TRBV7-9 combines with J gene TRBJ2-7; D ambiguous. The CDR3 sequence is 14 residues long. V lost 5 bases, J lost 1 base, and 12 bases lay in between. Germline CDR1 SEHNR, CDR2 FQNEAQ (reference sequence). The full variable domain, its missing parts supplied by reference TRBV7-9 and TRBJ2-7, is DTGVSQNPRHKITKRGQNVTFRCDPISEHNRLYWYRQTLGQGPEFLTYFQNEAQLEKSRLLSDRFSAERPKGSFSTLEIQRTEQGDSAMYLCASSPASRSYEQYFGPGTRLTVT.

The chain uses TRBV14 and TRBJ2-2; a possible D gene is TRBD1 (6 bases). Trimming took 4 bases from V and 1 from J, leaving 13 bases between them. The germline gives CDR1 SGHDN, CDR2 FVKESK. This CDR3 is 16 amino acids long. CDR3: CASSLSDRMNTGELFF. CDR3 in DNA: TGTGCCAGCAGCCTGAGCGACAGGATGAACACCGGGGAGCTGTTTTTT.

This chain connects TRBV4-2 to TRBJ2-5; either TRBD1 or TRBD2 may fit D (5 bases each). V lost 4 bases to trimming and J lost 7 bases, with 16 bases between them. The CDR3 sequence is 14 residues long. CDR1 and CDR2 (germline): LGHNA, YNFKEQ. CDR3 DNA: TGTGCCAGCAGCCCAGGGACCCTGCTGTCGACCCAGTACTTC. It codes for CASSPGTLLSTQYF.

The chain carries TRBV7-9 and TRBJ2-1, with 8 nucleotides matching TRBD1. This CDR3 has 15 amino acids. Germline V lookup: CDR1 SEHNR, CDR2 FQNEAQ (reference sequence). Germline trimming cut 8 bases from V and 0 bases from J; bases unmatched to any gene: 6. CDR3 sequence reads: CASGRQGLSYNEQFF. In DNA, the CDR3 is TGTGCCAGCGGGAGACAGGGGCTCTCCTACAATGAGCAGTTCTTC. Full variable domain (rest looked up from reference TRBV7-9 and TRBJ2-1): DTGVSQNPRHKITKRGQNVTFRCDPISEHNRLYWYRQTLGQGPEFLTYFQNEAQLEKSRLLSDRFSAERPKGSFSTLEIQRTEQGDSAMYLCASGRQGLSYNEQFFGPGTRLTVL.

The gene calls are TRBV12-5 and TRBJ2-1; 8 bases are a match to TRBD1. Germline trimming cut 3 bases from V and 10 bases from J; bases unmatched to any gene: 8. The CDR3 is 14 residues long. CDR1 and CDR2 from the germline V gene are LGHNT and FRNRAP. Written as DNA, the CDR3 is TGTGCTAGTGGTTTAACGGGACAGGTCAACGAGCAGTTCTTC. Encoded protein: CASGLTGQVNEQFF.

This chain connects TRBV6-1 to TRBJ2-1; D is unresolved. Germline CDR1 is MNHNS and CDR2 is SASEGT. This CDR3 is built from 15 residues. Trimming shortened V by 4 bases and J by 5 bases, and 15 bases separated the two germline ends. CDR3 in amino acids: CASSVEQQVNNEQFF. As DNA, the CDR3 is TGTGCCAGCAGTGTTGAACAGCAGGTTAACAATGAGCAGTTCTTC.

The V call is TRBV6-5, the J call TRBJ1-2, with no clear D. The V end was cut by 8 bases, the J end by 0 bases, with 4 bases between. Looked up from germline, CDR1 is MNHEY and CDR2 is SVGAGI. The CDR3 consists of 11 residues. CDR3 region: CASWSNYGYTF. CDR3 in DNA: TGTGCCAGCTGGTCTAACTATGGCTACACCTTC.

The chain carries TRBV6-1 and TRBJ2-3; perhaps TRBD2 as D (6 bases). The V and J ends lost 4 bases and 0 bases respectively, with 11 bases between them. CDR1 and CDR2 (germline): MNHNS, SASEGT. The CDR3 covers 15 residues. CDR3 sequence: CASSVSGISTDTQYF. DNA of the CDR3: TGTGCCAGCAGTGTTAGCGGAATTAGCACAGATACGCAGTATTTT.

The CDR3, as DNA: TGTGCCAGCAGTTTTCAGGGGGGGATCTTTTTGGAGCTGTTTTTT. It is translated as CASSFQGGIFLELFF. J is TRBJ2-2 and V is TRBV28; D is tentatively TRBD1 or TRBD2 (7 bases each). V dropped 3 bases and J dropped 10 bases, with 18 bases sitting between them. The CDR3 loop spans 15 amino acids. The germline gives CDR1 MDHEN, CDR2 SYDVKM. Drawing the rest from reference TRBV28 and TRBJ2-2, the complete variable domain is DVKVTQSSRYLVKRTGEKVFLECVQDMDHENMFWYRQDPGLGLRLIYFSYDVKMKEKGDIPEGYSVSREKKERFSLILESASTNQTSMYLCASSFQGGIFLELFFGEGSRLTVL.

The chain has TRBV10-3 and TRBJ1-1, with D possibly being TRBD1 (5 bases). CDR1 is ENHRY and CDR2 is SYGVKD in the germline V gene. This CDR3 has 13 residues. Trimming took 4 bases from V and 7 from J, leaving 13 bases between them. CDR3 protein: CAISAGERGEAFF. The CDR3 region has the DNA TGTGCCATCAGTGCGGGGGAACGGGGTGAAGCTTTCTTT.

This chain connects TRBV6-1 to TRBJ2-5; 7 nucleotides line up with TRBD2. This CDR3 has 15 residues. The V gene end was trimmed by 2 bases and the J gene end by 2 bases; junction bases not matched to a gene: 5. The V gene's germline CDR1 is MNHNS and CDR2 SASEGT. This CDR3 is CASSESTAGQETQYF. The DNA of the CDR3 is TGTGCCAGCAGTGAAAGTACAGCGGGGCAAGAGACCCAGTACTTC.

CDR3 region: CASSSLVSGRGNEQFF. The CDR3 DNA reads as TGCGCCAGCAGCTCCTTGGTTAGCGGGAGAGGCAATGAGCAGTTCTTC. The rearrangement links TRBV5-1 to TRBJ2-1; 9 bases map to TRBD2. In germline, CDR1 is SGHRS, CDR2 YFSETQ. Germline trimming cut 3 bases from V and 6 bases from J; bases unmatched to any gene: 10. There are 16 residues in the CDR3. The full variable domain, its missing parts supplied by reference TRBV5-1 and TRBJ2-1, is KAGVTQTPRYLIKTRGQQVTLSCSPISGHRSVSWYQQTPGQGLQFLFEYFSETQRNKGNFPGRFSGRQFSNSRSEMNVSTLELGDSALYLCASSSLVSGRGNEQFFGPGTRLTVL.

The V call is TRBV9, the J call TRBJ2-7, with 8 bases identical to TRBD2. The V gene end was trimmed by 0 bases and the J gene end by 5 bases; junction bases not matched to a gene: 4. CDR1 and CDR2 from the germline V gene are SGDLS and YYNGEE. CDR3 length equals 14 residues. The CDR3 DNA follows: TGTGCCAGCAGCGTAGGGGTCGGGAGGGACGAGCAGTACTTC. It yields the protein CASSVGVGRDEQYF.

The chain has TRBV5-8 and TRBJ1-5, with TRBD1 matching over 7 bases. Germline V CDR1 and CDR2: SGHTS, YDEGEE. This CDR3 contains 14 residues. Trimming took 9 bases from V and 3 from J; bases not matched to a gene: 9. DNA for the CDR3: TGTGCCAACACCACGGGACAGATCAATCAGCCCCAGCATTTT. It encodes CANTTGQINQPQHF.

The chain uses TRBV4-1 and TRBJ1-5, with a possible D match to TRBD1 (6 bases). CDR1 MGHRA and CDR2 YSYEKL come from the germline V gene. V lost 2 bases and J 2 bases, leaving 13 bases between the germline ends. This CDR3 is built from 16 residues. CDR3 coding DNA: TGCGCCAGCAGCCAAATACAGGGAATTGGCAATCAGCCCCAGCATTTT. As protein: CASSQIQGIGNQPQHF.